The present entry profiles one T cell receptor beta chain with its context. This sample stems from a study of CD8 T cells in Susac syndrome. Reverse transcription of about 0.45 to 1 ug RNA was performed with random hexamers. One entry per CDR3 protein, called by TCRdb with MiXCR from the immunoSEQ multiplex PCR reads. The table lists a few hundred thousand distinct CDR3 sequences, approximately 92% of them singletons. The multiple sclerosis controls, all treatment-naive patients, had relapsing-remitting disease that was stable or active. Germline CDR1 SGHVS, CDR2 FQNEAQ. V was clipped by 4 bases and J by 2 bases; unmatched bases: 12. There are 17 residues in the CDR3.

The specimen sequenced was CD4+ T cells from PBMCs. This TCR was sampled from a human donor with multiple sclerosis. The V and J genes are TRBV7-8 and TRBJ2-3; 7 bases are a match to TRBD2. CDR3 loop: CASSSDLGGMFTDTQYF. The CDR3 coding sequence is TGTGCCAGCAGCTCAGACCTGGGAGGGATGTTCACAGATACGCAGTATTTT.